This T cell receptor beta chain appears in the sequencing data of a study of patients and donors after allogeneic stem cell transplantation. The CDR3 totals 16 residues. The J segment lost 2 bases and the V segment lost 6 bases, leaving 11 bases of the junction unmatched. MiXCR, run by TCRdb on the RT-PCR reads, gives a single entry per CDR3 protein. In the table there are over 200,000 distinct CDR3 sequences, over 30% of which are singletons. The chain recombines TRBV12-3 or TRBV12-4 with TRBJ1-2; 8 nucleotides line up with TRBD1. Source material: blood, either unsorted or a sorted T cell fraction (not recorded which). The clonotype comes from a human donor who was either an allogeneic HSCT recipient or a stem cell or donor lymphocyte infusion donor (not recorded which). It is not recorded whose cells these are; they may come from a transplant donor. Written as DNA, the CDR3 is TGTGCCAGCAGCCCCGGCCAGGGGGCATCCAACTATGGCTACACCTTC. This sequence encodes CASSPGQGASNYGYTF.